This T cell receptor (beta chain) was identified in a study of blood T cell repertoires in COVID-19. Across the whole study: COVID-19 samples from acute and convalescent phases originated in the United States, Italy and Spain. From T cells, B-cell-depleted T cells, or PBMCs came the material, which was cDNA or gDNA.

CDR1 and CDR2 (germline): KGHDR, SFDVKD. Between the trimmed V and J ends, which lost 5 bases and 6 bases, there was a span of 17 bases. The CDR3 has 15 amino acids. The data were produced by immunoSEQ multiplex PCR, yet TCRdb's version contains in-frame clones alone and is incomplete. Here the sample spans fewer than 100,000 clones, around 79% being singletons. The V gene is TRBV24-1, the J gene TRBJ2-3, with TRBD2 as a possible D gene (6 bases). The sequenced material came from peripheral blood. The clonotype was recovered from a man aged 45-65 years with acute or convalescent COVID-19. The CDR3 sequence is CATSAAGIRPDTQYF. The CDR3 coding sequence is TGTGCCACCAGTGCCGCGGGGATTCGACCGGATACGCAGTATTTT.